A single sample is the source of the 23 T cell receptor beta chains below, sequenced in a study of blood T cells in healthy people across ages. A J-beta primer mix and a sample-barcoded 5' primer were used in a second PCR of roughly 7 to 12 cycles. In TCRdb, the 5' RACE reads were re-called with MiXCR into one record per CDR3 protein. The sample lists 1.5 million to 2 million distinct CDR3 sequences, 28% seen once, with less than 9.5% in the top ten. The specimen sequenced was blood. Every receptor here comes from a woman aged 25-40 years in good health.

This clonotype was counted ten times or more. The chain carries TRBV10-3 and TRBJ2-1, with 9 bases aligning to TRBD2. The germline CDR1 and CDR2 sequences are ENHRY and SYGVKD. The CDR3 sequence is 13 residues long. V gave up 10 bases and J gave up 10 bases; unmatched junction bases: 11. Here the CDR3 reads CATALAGAREQFF. The DNA for the CDR3 is TGTGCCACCGCGTTAGCGGGGGCCAGGGAGCAGTTCTTC.

The table lists this clonotype with a few counts. V is TRBV3-1 and J is TRBJ1-4; tentative D call: TRBD1 (6 bases). V dropped 5 bases and J dropped 8 bases, with 18 bases sitting between them. Germline V gives CDR1 LGHDT, CDR2 YNNKEL (reference sequence). The CDR3 consists of 15 residues. The chain's CDR3 is CASSNTAGAGEKLFF. CDR3 nucleotide sequence: TGTGCCAGCAGCAATACGGCGGGGGCAGGGGAAAAACTGTTTTTT.

This clonotype has only a few counts. The chain combines TRBV7-2 with TRBJ1-1; D ambiguous. Deletions cut 3 bases from V and 1 base from J, with 12 bases between. This CDR3 comprises 15 residues. CDR1 is SGHTA and CDR2 is FQGNSA in the germline V gene. For the CDR3, the DNA is TGTGCCAGCAGCTTGTCCTTAATCCAGAACACTGAAGCTTTCTTT. Amino acid sequence: CASSLSLIQNTEAFF.

The chain links TRBV6-5 to TRBJ1-2, with a weak D call TRBD1 (5 bases). The CDR3 is 16 residues long. V lost 6 bases to trimming and J lost 0 bases, with 17 bases between them. Germline V CDR1 and CDR2: MNHEY, SVGAGI. CDR3 loop: CASSRDAGWTNYGYTF. CDR3 coding DNA: TGTGCCAGCAGCAGGGACGCGGGATGGACTAACTATGGCTACACCTTC.

This clonotype was seen a handful of times. The V gene is TRBV5-1, the J gene TRBJ1-2; 7 bases align to TRBD1. CDR3 length: 15 amino acids. Trimming at V came to 2 bases and at J to 3 bases, leaving 7 bases not matched to a gene. Germline assignment: CDR1 SGHRS and CDR2 YFSETQ. CDR3 bases: TGCGCCAGCAGCTTACTAACAGGGACAGACTATGGCTACACCTTC. Its protein is CASSLLTGTDYGYTF. Using reference TRBV5-1 and TRBJ1-2 for the parts outside the CDR3, the full variable domain is KAGVTQTPRYLIKTRGQQVTLSCSPISGHRSVSWYQQTPGQGLQFLFEYFSETQRNKGNFPGRFSGRQFSNSRSEMNVSTLELGDSALYLCASSLLTGTDYGYTFGSGTRLTVV.

About this clonotype itself: At one of its ends the junction is not consistent with the germline gene, which may arise from a read error. The chain links TRBV29-1 to TRBJ2-5; possible D gene TRBD2, 5 bases. Germline CDR1 reads SQVTM; CDR2 reads ANQGSEA. The CDR3 loop spans 13 amino acids. CDR3 region: CSVVRWKGETRYF. CDR3 nucleotides: TGCAGCGTTGTAAGGTGGAAGGGAGAGACCCGGTACTTC.

This chain links TRBV2 with TRBJ1-4, with no clear D. CDR3 size: 10 residues. Germline values: CDR1 SNHLY, CDR2 FYNNEI. The germline V and J ends were trimmed by 3 bases and 8 bases, with 1 base remaining between them. Here the CDR3 reads CASSDEKLFF. DNA for the CDR3: TGTGCCAGCAGTGACGAAAAACTGTTTTTT.

In the case of this clonotype: At one boundary the junction diverges from the germline segment, which might be a read error. V and J are TRBV7-2 and TRBJ2-7; D possibly corresponds to TRBD2 (6 bases). Looked up from germline, CDR1 is SGHTA and CDR2 is FQGNSA. The CDR3 is 15 amino acids. CDR3 bases: TGTGCCAGCAGCTTAGGGTCTAGCGTGGCCTACGGGCAGTACTTC. Translating it yields CASSLGSSVAYGQYF.

About this clonotype itself: Germline is not matched at one junction end, which may reflect a read error. The V and J genes are TRBV12-3 or TRBV12-4 and TRBJ2-1, with D maybe TRBD2 (6 bases). The CDR3 extends over 13 amino acids. CDR3 nucleotides: TGTACCAGCAGTTTAGTTGAGGAGGGTGAGCAGTTCTTC. Translation gives CTSSLVEEGEQFF.

This chain connects TRBV3-1 to TRBJ2-1, with 11 bases matching TRBD2. V lost 0 bases to trimming and J lost 7 bases; unmatched junction nucleotides: 8. The CDR3 totals 17 residues. Germline V gives CDR1 LGHDT, CDR2 YNNKEL (reference sequence). This chain's CDR3 is CASSQDLTSGSSNEQFF. CDR3 coding DNA: TGTGCCAGCAGCCAAGATTTAACTAGCGGGAGTTCGAATGAGCAGTTCTTC.

This clonotype has a handful of counts. The rearrangement links TRBV28 to TRBJ1-2; TRBD1 might be the D (5 bases). V was pared by 3 bases and J by 7 bases, with 18 bases between. The CDR3 runs to 15 residues. Germline CDR1 MDHEN, CDR2 SYDVKM. The CDR3 is CASSLLVGTARGYTF. The CDR3 DNA is TGTGCCAGCAGTTTGTTGGTGGGGACGGCCCGTGGCTACACCTTC.

The chain couples TRBV7-2 to TRBJ1-6, with 8 bases that match TRBD1. The CDR3 sequence is 15 residues long. V shed 1 base, J shed 8 bases, and the junction held 4 bases outside the gene matches. Germline loops: CDR1 SGHTA, CDR2 FQGNSA. The CDR3, as DNA: TGTGCCAGCAGCTTAGAGGGCAGGGGGCATTCACCCCTCCACTTT. It specifies CASSLEGRGHSPLHF.

The chain has TRBV2 and TRBJ1-6; 7 positions match TRBD1. CDR1 SNHLY and CDR2 FYNNEI come from the germline V gene. The V and J ends lost 8 bases and 9 bases, in that order; junction bases with no gene match: 7. This CDR3 spans 13 amino acids. The CDR3 DNA reads as TGTGCCAGCTTACAGGGGTGGCGTTCACCCCTCCACTTT. Protein: CASLQGWRSPLHF.

This clonotype was detected only a few times. The chain employs TRBV5-1 and TRBJ2-5; TRBD2 matches at 10 bases. This CDR3 spans 16 amino acids. The ends lost 4 bases at V and 5 bases at J; junction bases unmatched: 11. CDR1 is SGHRS, CDR2 YFSETQ, per germline. CDR3 nucleotides: TGCGCCAGCAGCAATCTAGCGGGGGAACCCCCCGAGACCCAGTACTTC. Protein sequence: CASSNLAGEPPETQYF.

V usage is TRBV24-1 and J usage is TRBJ2-7, with 10 nucleotides matching TRBD2. This CDR3 is 16 amino acids long. After removal of 4 bases from V and 5 bases from J, the junction contained 10 bases not matched to a gene. CDR1 KGHDR and CDR2 SFDVKD come from the germline V gene. The CDR3 DNA sequence: TGTGCCACCAGTGACCCTAGGACTAGCGGCCCCCACGAGCAGTACTTC. It specifies CATSDPRTSGPHEQYF.

V is TRBV4-1 and J is TRBJ2-1; TRBD1 aligns across 9 bases. Germline lookup yields CDR1 MGHRA and CDR2 YSYEKL. The CDR3 consists of 15 residues. Trimming cost V 3 bases and J 12 bases; bases outside gene matches: 12. The CDR3 coding sequence is TGCGCCAGCAGCCAGGCAAACCTGGGACAGGGAATGCAGTTCTTC. Translating it yields CASSQANLGQGMQFF.

This clonotype was counted between two and nine times. The gene calls are TRBV5-1 and TRBJ1-2, with D possibly matching TRBD1 (5 bases). Germline-derived CDR1 and CDR2 are SGHRS and YFSETQ. Trimming took 4 bases from V and 6 from J, leaving 16 bases between them. The CDR3 is 14 residues long. The DNA of the CDR3 is TGCGCCAGCAGCGAGAACTCAGGGATGAATGGCTACACCTTC. It codes for CASSENSGMNGYTF. Full variable domain (outside the CDR3, taken from reference TRBV5-1 and TRBJ1-2): KAGVTQTPRYLIKTRGQQVTLSCSPISGHRSVSWYQQTPGQGLQFLFEYFSETQRNKGNFPGRFSGRQFSNSRSEMNVSTLELGDSALYLCASSENSGMNGYTFGSGTRLTVV.

The chain joins TRBV15 to TRBJ1-1; D gene ambiguous. Trimming took 0 bases from V and 9 from J, leaving 11 bases between them. Germline V lookup: CDR1 LNHNV, CDR2 YYDKDF (reference sequence). CDR3 size: 13 residues. DNA for the CDR3: TGTGCCACCAGCAGAGATGGGCGAGGGAAAGCTTTCTTT. Translating it yields CATSRDGRGKAFF.

The chain has TRBV6-6 and TRBJ2-1; the match to TRBD1 covers 7 bases. CDR1 is MNHNY and CDR2 is SVGAGI in the germline V gene (reference sequence). The CDR3 contains 14 residues. V lost 0 bases to trimming and J lost 6 bases; unmatched junction nucleotides: 2. This CDR3 is CASSYSQGPNEQFF. The DNA of the CDR3 is TGTGCCAGCAGTTACTCACAGGGGCCCAATGAGCAGTTCTTC.

This rearrangement joins TRBV20-1 to TRBJ2-3; 9 bases are a match to TRBD2. The length of the CDR3 is 16 residues. CDR1 DFQATT and CDR2 SNEGSKA come from the germline V gene (reference sequence). V shed 1 base, J shed 5 bases, and the junction held 10 bases outside the gene matches. Here the CDR3 reads CSARGSSGNEVDTQYF. The CDR3 DNA reads TGCAGTGCTAGAGGGTCTAGCGGGAATGAAGTAGATACGCAGTATTTT.

V and J are TRBV30 and TRBJ2-3; tentative D call: TRBD2 (5 bases). The CDR3 is made up of 14 amino acids. The V gene's germline CDR1 is GTSNPN and CDR2 SVGIG (reference sequence). The CDR3 is CVTERPYSTDTQYF. DNA of the CDR3: TGTGTCACCGAGCGGCCGTACAGCACAGATACGCAGTATTTT.

This clonotype was detected a few times. The chain links TRBV28 to TRBJ2-7, with 7 bases identical to TRBD1. Losses at the gene ends were 7 bases for V and 3 bases for J; bases not matched to a gene: 6. This CDR3 is 13 amino acids long. The germline V gene encodes CDR1 MDHEN and CDR2 SYDVKM. DNA for the CDR3: TGTGCCAGCACTAGGGCAGGGGGCTACGAGCAGTACTTC. It translates to CASTRAGGYEQYF.

In regard to this clonotype: A much larger clone differs by one base, so this may be a read error. The chain is built from TRBV6-2 or TRBV6-3 and TRBJ1-5; D gene ambiguous. This CDR3 has 15 residues. The ends were cut back, 6 bases at V and 4 bases at J, with 16 bases in the middle. Germline CDR1 and CDR2: MNHEY and SVGEGT. The CDR3 region is CASRYTRASNQPQHF. CDR3 DNA sequence: TGTGCCAGCAGGTACACCCGGGCTTCGAATCAGCCCCAGCATTTT.